Detailed here is one T cell receptor (beta chain). Antigen: not known. This specimen belongs to a study of shared clonotypes between healthy human individuals. TCRdb's copy holds only in-frame clones and misses some; the assay was immunoSEQ multiplex PCR. The sample carries 2,100,000 or so clones, 95% recorded once. Trimming stripped 0 bases from V and 5 bases from J, with 8 bases between. Germline V lookup: CDR1 SGDLS, CDR2 YYNGEE. The CDR3 spans 13 residues. Both subsets, CD45RA+ naive and CD45RA-negative memory, were split from the CD4+ cells. Study conclusions and caveats: The naive CD4 repertoires of a handful of donors were compared, and roughly 5% of clonotypes were shared.

Sequenced: naive CD4+ T cells sorted from blood. Described subset: CD45RA+ positively selected. The TCR comes from a man in his late teens or twenties in good health. The V and J genes are TRBV9 and TRBJ2-5; no clear D gene. DNA of the CDR3: TGTGCCAGCAGCGTAGGAGGATATGAGACCCAGTACTTC. Translated, it gives CASSVGGYETQYF. The complete variable domain, with remaining parts taken from reference TRBV9 and TRBJ2-5, reads DSGVTQTPKHLITATGQRVTLRCSPRSGDLSVYWYQQSLDQGLQFLIQYYNGEERAKGNILERFSAQQFPDLHSELNLSSLELGDSALYFCASSVGGYETQYFGPGTRLLVL.